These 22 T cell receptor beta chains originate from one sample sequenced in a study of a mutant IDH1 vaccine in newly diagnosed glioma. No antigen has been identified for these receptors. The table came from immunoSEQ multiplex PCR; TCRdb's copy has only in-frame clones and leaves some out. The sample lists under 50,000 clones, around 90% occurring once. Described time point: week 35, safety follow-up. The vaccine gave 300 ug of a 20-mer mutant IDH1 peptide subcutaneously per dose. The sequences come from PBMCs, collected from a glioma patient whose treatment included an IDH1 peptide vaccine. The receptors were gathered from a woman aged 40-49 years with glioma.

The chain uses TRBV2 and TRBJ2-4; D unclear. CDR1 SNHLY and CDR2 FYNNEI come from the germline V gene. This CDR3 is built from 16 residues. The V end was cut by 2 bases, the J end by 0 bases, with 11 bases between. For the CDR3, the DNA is TGTGCCAGCAGTGAATATAAGCAGGCAGCCAAAAACATTCAGTACTTC. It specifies CASSEYKQAAKNIQYF.

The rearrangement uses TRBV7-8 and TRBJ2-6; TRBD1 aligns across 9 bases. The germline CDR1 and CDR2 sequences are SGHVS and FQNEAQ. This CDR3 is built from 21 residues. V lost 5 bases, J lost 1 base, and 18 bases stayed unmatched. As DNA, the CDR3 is TGTGCCAGCAGCGCACGAACCGGGACAGGGAGCGTCGGGTCTGGGGCCAACGTCCTGACTTTC. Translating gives CASSARTGTGSVGSGANVLTF.

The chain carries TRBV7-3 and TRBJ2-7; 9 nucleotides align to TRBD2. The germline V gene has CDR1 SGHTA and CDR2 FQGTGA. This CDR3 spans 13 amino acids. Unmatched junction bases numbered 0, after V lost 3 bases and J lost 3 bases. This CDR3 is CASSFSGSYEQYF. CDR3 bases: TGTGCCAGCAGCTTTAGCGGGAGCTACGAGCAGTACTTC. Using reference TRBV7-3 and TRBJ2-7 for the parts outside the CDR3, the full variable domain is GAGVSQTPSNKVTEKGKYVELRCDPISGHTALYWYRQSLGQGPEFLIYFQGTGAADDSGLPNDRFFAVRPEGSVSTLKIQRTERGDSAVYLCASSFSGSYEQYFGPGTRLTVT.

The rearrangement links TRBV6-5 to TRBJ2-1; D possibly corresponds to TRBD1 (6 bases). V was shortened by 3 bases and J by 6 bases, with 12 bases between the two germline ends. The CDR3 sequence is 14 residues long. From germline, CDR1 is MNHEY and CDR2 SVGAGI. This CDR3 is CASSYNWGPNEQFF. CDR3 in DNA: TGTGCCAGCAGTTATAATTGGGGGCCCAATGAGCAGTTCTTC.

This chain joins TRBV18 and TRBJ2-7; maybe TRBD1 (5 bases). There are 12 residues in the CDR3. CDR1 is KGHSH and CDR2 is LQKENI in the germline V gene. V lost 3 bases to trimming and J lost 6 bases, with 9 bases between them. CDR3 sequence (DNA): TGTGCCAGCTCACCTGGGGCCCTCGAGCAGTACTTC. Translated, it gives CASSPGALEQYF.

The CDR3 sequence: CASSVQPYYNEQFF. CDR3 DNA sequence: TGTGCCAGCAGCGTACAGCCTTACTACAATGAGCAGTTCTTC. The chain uses TRBV9 and TRBJ2-1; D gene ambiguous. The CDR3 length is 14 residues. Germline V lookup: CDR1 SGDLS, CDR2 YYNGEE. Trimming removed 1 base from V and 3 bases from J, with 8 bases in between.

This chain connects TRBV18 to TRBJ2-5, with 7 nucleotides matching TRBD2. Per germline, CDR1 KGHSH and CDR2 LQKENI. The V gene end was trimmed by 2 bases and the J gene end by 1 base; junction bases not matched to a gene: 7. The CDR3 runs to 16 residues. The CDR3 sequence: CASSPRIAGSQETQYF. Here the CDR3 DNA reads TGTGCCAGCTCACCAAGAATAGCGGGTTCCCAAGAGACCCAGTACTTC.

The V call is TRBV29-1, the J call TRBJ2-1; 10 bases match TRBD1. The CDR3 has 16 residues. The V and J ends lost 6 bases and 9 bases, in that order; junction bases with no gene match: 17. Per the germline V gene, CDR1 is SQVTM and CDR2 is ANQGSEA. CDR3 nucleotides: TGCAGCGTAGTTGGTGGGGAGGGACAGGGGATAGTTGAGCAGTTCTTC. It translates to CSVVGGEGQGIVEQFF.

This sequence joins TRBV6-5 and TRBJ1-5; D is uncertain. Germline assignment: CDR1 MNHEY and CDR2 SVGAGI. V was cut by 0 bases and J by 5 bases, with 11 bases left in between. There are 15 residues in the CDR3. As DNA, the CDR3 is TGTGCCAGCAGTTACTCCAGCGGCCCGGATCAGCCCCAGCATTTT. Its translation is CASSYSSGPDQPQHF.

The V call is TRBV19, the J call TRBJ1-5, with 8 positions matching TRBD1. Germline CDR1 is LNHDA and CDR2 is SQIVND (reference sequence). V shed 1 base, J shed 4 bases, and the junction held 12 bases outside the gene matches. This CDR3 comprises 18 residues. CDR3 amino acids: CASSIGGGRGQGNQPQHF. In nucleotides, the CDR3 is TGTGCCAGTAGTATAGGGGGAGGCAGGGGGCAAGGGAATCAGCCCCAGCATTTT.

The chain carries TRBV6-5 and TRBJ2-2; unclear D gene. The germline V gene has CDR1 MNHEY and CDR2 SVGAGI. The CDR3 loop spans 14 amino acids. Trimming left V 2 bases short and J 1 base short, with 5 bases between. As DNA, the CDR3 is TGTGCCAGCAGTTACGGCATGAACACCGGGGAGCTGTTTTTT. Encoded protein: CASSYGMNTGELFF.

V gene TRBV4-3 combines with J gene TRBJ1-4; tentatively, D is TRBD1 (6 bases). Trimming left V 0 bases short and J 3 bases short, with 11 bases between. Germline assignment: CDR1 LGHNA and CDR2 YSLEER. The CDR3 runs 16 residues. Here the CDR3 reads CASSQDQTGPNEKLFF. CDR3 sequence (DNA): TGCGCCAGCAGCCAAGATCAGACAGGTCCTAATGAAAAACTGTTTTTT.

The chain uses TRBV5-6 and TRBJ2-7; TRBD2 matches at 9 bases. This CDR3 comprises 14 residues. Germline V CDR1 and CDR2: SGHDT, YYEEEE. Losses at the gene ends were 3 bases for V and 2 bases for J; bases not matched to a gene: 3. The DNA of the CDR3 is TGTGCCAGCAGCTCGACTAGCGGTACCTACGAGCAGTACTTC. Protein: CASSSTSGTYEQYF.

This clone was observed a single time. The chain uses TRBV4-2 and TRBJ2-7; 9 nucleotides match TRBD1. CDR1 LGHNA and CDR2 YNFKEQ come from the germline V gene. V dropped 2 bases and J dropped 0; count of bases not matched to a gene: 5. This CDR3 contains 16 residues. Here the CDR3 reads CASSQYGTGSSYEQYF. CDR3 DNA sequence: TGTGCCAGCAGCCAATACGGGACAGGGAGCTCCTACGAGCAGTACTTC.

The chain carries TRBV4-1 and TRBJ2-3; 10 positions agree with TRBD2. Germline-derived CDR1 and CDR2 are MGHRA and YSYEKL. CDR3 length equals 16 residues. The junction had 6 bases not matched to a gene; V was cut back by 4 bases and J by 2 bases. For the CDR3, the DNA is TGCGCCAGCAGCCGCCTAGCGGGAGTACCCACAGATACGCAGTATTTT. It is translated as CASSRLAGVPTDTQYF.

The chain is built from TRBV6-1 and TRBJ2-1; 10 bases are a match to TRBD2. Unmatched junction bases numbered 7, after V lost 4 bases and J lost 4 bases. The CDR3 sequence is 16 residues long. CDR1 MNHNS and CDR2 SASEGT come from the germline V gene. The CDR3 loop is CASSAQLAGLYNEQFF. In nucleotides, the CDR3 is TGTGCCAGCAGTGCTCAACTAGCGGGACTTTACAATGAGCAGTTCTTC.

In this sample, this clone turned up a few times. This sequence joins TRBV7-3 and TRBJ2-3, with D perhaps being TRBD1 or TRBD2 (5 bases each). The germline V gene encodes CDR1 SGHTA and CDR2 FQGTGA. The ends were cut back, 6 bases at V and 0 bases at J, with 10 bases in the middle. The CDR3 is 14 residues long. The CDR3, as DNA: TGTGCCAGCAGTCGGGACGGGAGCACAGATACGCAGTATTTT. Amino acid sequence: CASSRDGSTDTQYF.

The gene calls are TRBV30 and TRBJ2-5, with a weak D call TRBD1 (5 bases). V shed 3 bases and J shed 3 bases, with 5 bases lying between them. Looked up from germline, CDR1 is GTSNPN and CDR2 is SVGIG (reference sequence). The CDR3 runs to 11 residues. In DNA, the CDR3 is TGTGCCTGGAGGACAGAAGAGACCCAGTACTTC. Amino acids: CAWRTEETQYF. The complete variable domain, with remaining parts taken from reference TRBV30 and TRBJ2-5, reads SQTIHQWPATLVQPVGSPLSLECTVEGTSNPNLYWYRQAAGRGLQLLFYSVGIGQISSEVPQNLSASRPQDRQFILSSKKLLLSDSGFYLCAWRTEETQYFGPGTRLLVL.

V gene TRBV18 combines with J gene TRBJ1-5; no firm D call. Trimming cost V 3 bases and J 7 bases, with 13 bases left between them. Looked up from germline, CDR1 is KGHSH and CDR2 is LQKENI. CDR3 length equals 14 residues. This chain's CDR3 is CASSPQRVGQPQHF. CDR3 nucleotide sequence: TGTGCCAGCTCACCTCAGCGTGTCGGGCAGCCCCAGCATTTT.

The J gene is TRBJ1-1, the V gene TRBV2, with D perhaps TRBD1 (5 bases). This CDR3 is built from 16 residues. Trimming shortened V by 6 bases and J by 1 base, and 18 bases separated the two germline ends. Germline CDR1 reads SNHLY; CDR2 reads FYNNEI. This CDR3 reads CASRGVPRAANTEAFF. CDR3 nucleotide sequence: TGTGCCAGCAGGGGGGTTCCCAGGGCGGCGAACACTGAAGCTTTCTTT.

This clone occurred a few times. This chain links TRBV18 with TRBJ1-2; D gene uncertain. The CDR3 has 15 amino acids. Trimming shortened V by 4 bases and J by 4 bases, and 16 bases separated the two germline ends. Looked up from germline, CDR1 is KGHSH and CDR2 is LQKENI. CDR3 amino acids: CASSRSITEAYGYTF. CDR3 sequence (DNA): TGTGCCAGCTCACGGTCCATAACAGAGGCCTATGGCTACACCTTC. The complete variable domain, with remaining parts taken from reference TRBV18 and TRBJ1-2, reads NAGVMQNPRHLVRRRGQEARLRCSPMKGHSHVYWYRQLPEEGLKFMVYLQKENIIDESGMPKERFSAEFPKEGPSILRIQQVVRGDSAAYFCASSRSITEAYGYTFGSGTRLTVV.

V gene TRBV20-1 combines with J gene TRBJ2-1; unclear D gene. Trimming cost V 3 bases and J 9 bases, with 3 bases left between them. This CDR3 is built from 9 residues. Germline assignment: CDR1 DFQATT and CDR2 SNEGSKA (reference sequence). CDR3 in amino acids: CSARPEQFF. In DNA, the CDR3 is TGCAGTGCTAGGCCTGAGCAGTTCTTC.